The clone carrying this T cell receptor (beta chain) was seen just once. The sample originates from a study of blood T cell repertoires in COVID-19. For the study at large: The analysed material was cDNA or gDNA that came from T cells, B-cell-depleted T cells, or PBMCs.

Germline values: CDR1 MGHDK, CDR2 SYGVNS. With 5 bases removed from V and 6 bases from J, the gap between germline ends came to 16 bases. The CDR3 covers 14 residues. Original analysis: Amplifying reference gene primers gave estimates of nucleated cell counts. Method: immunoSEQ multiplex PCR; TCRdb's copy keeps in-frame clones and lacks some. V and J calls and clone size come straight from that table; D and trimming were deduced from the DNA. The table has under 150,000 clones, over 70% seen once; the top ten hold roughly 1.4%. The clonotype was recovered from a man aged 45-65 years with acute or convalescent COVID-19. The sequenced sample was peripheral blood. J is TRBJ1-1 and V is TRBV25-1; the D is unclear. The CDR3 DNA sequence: TGTGCCAGCAGTCCCCGCGGAGGGCGGGCTGAAGCTTTCTTT. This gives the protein CASSPRGGRAEAFF.